The 29 T cell receptor beta chains below all came from one sample that was sequenced in a study of neurological immune-mediated disorders. TCRdb reanalysed the 5' RACE reads using MiXCR and keeps one entry per CDR3 protein. The sample consists of 55,000 to 65,000 distinct CDR3 sequences, approximately 3.7% of them appearing once. Sequenced sample: PBMCs. The receptors were gathered from a woman aged 50 to 60 with multiple sclerosis.

This clonotype was seen many times. The J gene is TRBJ2-2, the V gene TRBV12-3 or TRBV12-4, with TRBD2 matching 8 bases. J lost 4 bases, V lost 3 bases, and 4 bases had no gene match. This CDR3 region has 15 residues. The CDR3 protein is CASSFGLAGTGELFF. The CDR3 coding sequence is TGTGCCAGCAGTTTCGGACTAGCCGGCACCGGGGAGCTGTTTTTT.

In its sample, this clonotype was seen many times. The chain joins TRBV20-1 to TRBJ2-7; weak D call: TRBD2 (6 bases). V was trimmed by 5 bases and J by 3 bases, leaving 14 bases between them. The CDR3 length is 13 residues. Germline assignment: CDR1 DFQATT and CDR2 SNEGSKA (reference sequence). The CDR3: CSARRVSNYEQYF. The CDR3 region has the DNA TGCAGTGCTCGGAGGGTTTCTAACTACGAGCAGTACTTC.

This clonotype was picked up many times. This chain joins TRBV7-3 and TRBJ1-3; TRBD1 matches at 9 bases. The germline gives CDR1 SGHTA, CDR2 FQGTGA. There are 15 residues in the CDR3. With V trimmed by 5 bases and J by 4 bases, 6 bases remained unmatched. CDR3 in amino acids: CASSPGTGSGNTIYF. Written as DNA, the CDR3 is TGTGCCAGCAGCCCCGGGACAGGGTCCGGAAACACCATATATTTT.

This clonotype has at least ten counts. The J gene is TRBJ1-2, the V gene TRBV20-1; D possibly corresponds to TRBD1 (6 bases). The CDR3 runs to 13 residues. Trimming stripped 1 base from V and 5 bases from J, with 11 bases between. Germline CDR1 and CDR2: DFQATT and SNEGSKA (reference sequence). This CDR3 reads CSARAGAGYGYTF. The CDR3 nucleotides are TGCAGTGCTAGAGCAGGGGCGGGTTATGGCTACACCTTC.

Many counts were recorded for this clonotype. The rearrangement joins TRBV5-1 to TRBJ2-5; 12 nucleotides line up with TRBD2. This CDR3 has 18 residues. Germline-derived CDR1 and CDR2 are SGHRS and YFSETQ. Trimming cost V 3 bases and J 3 bases; bases outside gene matches: 12. Written as DNA, the CDR3 is TGCGCCAGCAGCTCTAGCGGGAGGGCCATGTGGGTGAAAGAGACCCAGTACTTC. This codes for CASSSSGRAMWVKETQYF.

This clonotype was detected only a few times. As DNA, the CDR3 is TGTGCCAGCAGTTACTCAACAAACACTGAAGCTTTCTTT. Translation: CASSYSTNTEAFF. The V gene is TRBV6-2 or TRBV6-3, the J gene TRBJ1-1; D is unclear. Germline V lookup: CDR1 MNHEY, CDR2 SVGEGT. This CDR3 has 13 amino acids. The V and J ends lost 0 bases and 2 bases respectively, with 4 bases between them.

This clonotype was detected only a few times. The gene calls are TRBV5-1 and TRBJ1-1; D uncertain. Trimming stripped 1 base from V and 1 base from J, with 8 bases between. In germline, CDR1 is SGHRS, CDR2 YFSETQ. The CDR3 length is 14 residues. DNA of the CDR3: TGCGCCAGCAGCTTGCAACACTCGAACACTGAAGCTTTCTTT. Amino acids: CASSLQHSNTEAFF.

This clonotype was seen many times. This chain uses TRBV24-1 with TRBJ2-5; 10 bases are a match to TRBD2. This CDR3 has 16 amino acids. With V trimmed by 5 bases and J by 2 bases, 7 bases remained unmatched. In germline, CDR1 is KGHDR, CDR2 SFDVKD. The CDR3 DNA reads TGTGCCACCAGTGGTGCGCTAGCGGGAGATCAAGAGACCCAGTACTTC. Its translation: CATSGALAGDQETQYF.

This clonotype was seen ten or more times. The J gene is TRBJ1-4, the V gene TRBV20-1, with TRBD1 matching over 10 bases. Germline trimming cut 0 bases from V and 8 bases from J; bases unmatched to any gene: 6. Germline loops: CDR1 DFQATT, CDR2 SNEGSKA (reference sequence). The CDR3 has 15 residues. The CDR3 sequence: CSARERVTGGEKLFF. CDR3 sequence (DNA): TGCAGTGCTAGAGAGAGGGTGACAGGGGGCGAAAAACTGTTTTTT.

This clonotype was observed many times. This chain joins TRBV6-5 and TRBJ2-7; D is possibly TRBD1 (7 bases). Germline V gives CDR1 MNHEY, CDR2 SVGAGI. This CDR3 region has 13 residues. The V gene lost 4 bases and the J gene lost 4 bases, with 11 bases spanning the gap. The CDR3 DNA is TGTGCCAGCAGTTTACCAGGGGGGTACGAGCAGTACTTC. Translated, it gives CASSLPGGYEQYF.

The sample holds one count of this clonotype. The chain employs TRBV6-2 or TRBV6-3 and TRBJ2-5; D unresolved. The CDR3 runs to 11 residues. Trimming pared 11 bases from V and 2 bases from J, leaving 9 bases between. Germline V gives CDR1 MNHEY, CDR2 SVGEGT. Written as DNA, the CDR3 is TGTGCCTCAACACCTCAAGAGACCCAGTACTTC. Its translation is CASTPQETQYF.

This clonotype has a count of ten or more. The rearrangement joins TRBV5-6 to TRBJ1-1; 10 nucleotides match TRBD1. The CDR3 length is 16 residues. The trim removed 4 bases at V and 6 bases at J, leaving 12 bases unmatched. The V gene's germline CDR1 is SGHDT and CDR2 YYEEEE. CDR3 bases: TGTGCCAGCAGCCGGGGGGGACAGGGGAGAAGGGCTGAAGCTTTCTTT. Residues: CASSRGGQGRRAEAFF.

This clonotype has a count of ten or more. V is TRBV25-1 and J is TRBJ2-5; a weak D match, TRBD1 (5 bases). Germline assignment: CDR1 MGHDK and CDR2 SYGVNS. V lost 1 base and J lost 5, with 17 bases in between. This CDR3 has 16 residues. CDR3 DNA: TGTGCCAGCAGTGAATCGGGCAGGGAAGTAAGGGAGACCCAGTACTTC. Its translation: CASSESGREVRETQYF.

Many counts were recorded for this clonotype. Relative to the germline gene, one junction end is altered; a read error may explain this. The J gene is TRBJ1-6, the V gene TRBV12-3 or TRBV12-4, with D perhaps TRBD1 (5 bases). There are 15 residues in the CDR3. CDR3 nucleotides: TGTGCCAGCAGGTTAGGGGATTACAAGGATTCACCCCTCCACTTT. Translating it yields CASRLGDYKDSPLHF.

This clonotype has ten or more counts. The V call is TRBV5-1, the J call TRBJ2-1; a possible D gene is TRBD1 (5 bases). Trimming removed 3 bases at V and 12 bases at J, with 16 bases between. The CDR3 covers 13 residues. Germline CDR1 SGHRS, CDR2 YFSETQ. CDR3 amino acids: CASSSQGGISQFF. The CDR3 nucleotides are TGCGCCAGCAGCTCGCAGGGCGGTATTTCGCAGTTCTTC.

This clonotype was found many times. The chain joins TRBV6-2 or TRBV6-3 to TRBJ2-2, with D possibly being TRBD1 or TRBD2 (6 bases each). In germline, CDR1 is MNHEY, CDR2 SVGEGT. The CDR3 loop spans 14 amino acids. V was clipped by 0 bases and J by 6 bases, with 8 bases between them. DNA of the CDR3: TGTGCCAGCAGTTACTCGGAGGGGGCCGGGGAGCTGTTTTTT. It encodes CASSYSEGAGELFF.

This clonotype was seen many times. The CDR3 region is CSCYRGGNEQFF. CDR3 nucleotides: TGCAGTTGCTACAGGGGTGGAAATGAGCAGTTCTTC. The rearrangement joins TRBV20-1 to TRBJ2-1; 7 bases match TRBD1. Germline CDR1 reads DFQATT; CDR2 reads SNEGSKA (reference sequence). The trim removed 8 bases at V and 7 bases at J, leaving 8 bases unmatched. This CDR3 has 12 amino acids.

The table lists this clonotype with many counts. A clone one base away is much larger, so this may be a read error. The V and J genes are TRBV5-1 and TRBJ1-1; D possibly corresponds to TRBD1 (5 bases). CDR1 and CDR2 (germline): SGHRS, YFSETQ. The CDR3 spans 14 residues. The V and J ends lost 2 bases and 4 bases respectively, with 12 bases between them. CDR3 bases: TGCGCCAGCAGCTTAGAGGAAAGGGGCACTGAAGCTTTCTTT. The encoded protein is CASSLEERGTEAFF.

In its sample, this clonotype was seen many times. This sequence joins TRBV20-1 and TRBJ2-7; 12 bases agree with TRBD2. This CDR3 has 19 residues. CDR1 and CDR2 (germline): DFQATT, SNEGSKA (reference sequence). Trimming at V came to 0 bases and at J to 0 bases, leaving 12 bases not matched to a gene. The CDR3 DNA is TGCAGTGCTAGAGATAAGGGGAGGGCTAGCGGGAGGGCCTCCTACGAGCAGTACTTC. Amino acid sequence: CSARDKGRASGRASYEQYF.

To note about this clonotype: This may arise from a read error, as a much more abundant clone is one base away. The rearrangement links TRBV7-2 to TRBJ1-2; D unclear. The CDR3 consists of 15 residues. CDR1 and CDR2 from the germline V gene are SGHTA and FQGNSA. V lost 1 base, J lost 7 bases, and 16 bases lay in between. The DNA for the CDR3 is TGTGCCAGCAGCTTAGAGGGAGGGAGGCGGGGTGGCTACACCTTC. Its translation is CASSLEGGRRGGYTF. The full variable domain, in which reference TRBV7-2 and TRBJ1-2 provide the parts outside the CDR3, is GAGVSQSPSNKVTEKGKDVELRCDPISGHTALYWYRQSLGQGLEFLIYFQGNSAPDKSGLPSDRFSAERTGGSVSTLTIQRTQQEDSAVYLCASSLEGGRRGGYTFGSGTRLTVV.

This clonotype was seen at least ten times. The chain uses TRBV6-1 and TRBJ1-3, with D possibly being TRBD1 (5 bases). Trimming left V 7 bases short and J 4 bases short, with 11 bases between. Germline V gene lookup returns CDR1 MNHNS and CDR2 SASEGT. The CDR3 is made up of 13 amino acids. The DNA for the CDR3 is TGTGCCAGCATAGGGGACGGAGGAAACACCATATATTTT. Amino acid sequence: CASIGDGGNTIYF.

This clonotype was picked up a small number of times. V is TRBV20-1 and J is TRBJ2-7; TRBD1 matches 7 bases. J gave up 7 bases and V 4 bases, and 16 bases lay outside the gene matches. The CDR3 contains 15 residues. CDR1 is DFQATT and CDR2 is SNEGSKA in the germline V gene (reference sequence). CDR3 sequence: CSATGFRDRVLEQYF. The CDR3 DNA is TGCAGTGCTACCGGATTCAGAGACAGGGTATTAGAGCAGTACTTC.

This clonotype was counted many times. The chain recombines TRBV4-2 with TRBJ2-7; D not resolved. The CDR3 is 14 residues long. The V end lost 4 bases, the J end lost 2 bases, and 12 bases lay between the germline ends. CDR1 is LGHNA and CDR2 is YNFKEQ in the germline V gene. The CDR3: CASSRLGTTYEQYF. The CDR3 bases are TGTGCCAGCAGCCGATTGGGCACTACCTACGAGCAGTACTTC.

This clonotype has a count of ten or more. The chain combines TRBV15 with TRBJ2-1; 13 bases are shared with TRBD2. The ends lost 1 base at V and 4 bases at J; junction bases unmatched: 4. This CDR3 region has 17 residues. Germline loops: CDR1 LNHNV, CDR2 YYDKDF (reference sequence). The CDR3 region is CATSRVKLAGGYNEQFF. CDR3 coding DNA: TGTGCCACCAGCAGAGTGAAACTAGCGGGAGGGTACAATGAGCAGTTCTTC.

This clonotype was counted many times. The chain joins TRBV29-1 to TRBJ2-2; TRBD2 might be the D (6 bases). Trimming stripped 7 bases from V and 2 bases from J, with 14 bases between. The CDR3 loop spans 14 amino acids. Germline values: CDR1 SQVTM, CDR2 ANQGSEA. The CDR3 protein is CSALRGANTGELFF. The CDR3 DNA reads as TGCAGCGCCCTGCGGGGTGCCAACACCGGGGAGCTGTTTTTT.

This clonotype was counted ten times or more. This chain uses TRBV24-1 with TRBJ1-5; tentatively, D is TRBD1 (6 bases). V shed 4 bases and J shed 9 bases, with 18 bases lying between them. The CDR3 consists of 15 residues. Per the germline V gene, CDR1 is KGHDR and CDR2 is SFDVKD. The CDR3 reads CATSDSARGGRPQHF. The CDR3, as DNA: TGTGCCACCAGTGACTCAGCGAGAGGGGGGAGGCCCCAGCATTTT.

This clonotype was observed at least ten times. The rearrangement links TRBV7-2 to TRBJ2-2; D may correspond to TRBD1 or TRBD2 (5 bases each). Germline values: CDR1 SGHTA, CDR2 FQGNSA. The CDR3 sequence is 15 residues long. Trimming took off 7 bases at V and 3 bases at J, with 15 bases between the two ends. The CDR3 DNA reads as TGTGCCAGCACCCCGCGGAGAGGGGACACCGGGGAGCTGTTTTTT. The encoded protein is CASTPRRGDTGELFF.

This clonotype was observed at least ten times. This rearrangement joins TRBV5-1 to TRBJ2-3; weak D call: TRBD2 (5 bases). V was pared by 0 bases and J by 2 bases, with 13 bases between. The CDR3 runs 16 residues. CDR1 is SGHRS, CDR2 YFSETQ, per germline. CDR3 in amino acids: CASSLGASRDTDTQYF. Here the CDR3 DNA reads TGCGCCAGCAGCTTGGGGGCTAGCCGGGACACAGATACGCAGTATTTT.

This clonotype was seen at least ten times. The DNA of the CDR3 is TGTGCCAGCTCACCACCCGGATACAGCGCCGGGGAGCTGTTTTTT. It encodes CASSPPGYSAGELFF. The chain combines TRBV18 with TRBJ2-2, with D unresolved. V was pared by 0 bases and J by 6 bases, with 11 bases between. This CDR3 spans 15 amino acids. Per the germline V gene, CDR1 is KGHSH and CDR2 is LQKENI.